The 14 T cell receptor beta chains below all came from one sample that was sequenced in a study of T-cell reconstitution after alpha-beta-depleted transplantation in children. It was with unique molecular identifiers that the TCRbeta library was prepared. TCRdb redid the calling of the PCR reads with MiXCR, one entry per CDR3 protein. The data show some 450,000 distinct CDR3 sequences, approximately 42% seen once. Sequencing was performed on PBMCs, taken before TCRalphabeta/CD19-depleted stem cell transplant. These receptors were taken from a girl aged 2 to 10 with aplastic anemia, due to receive a stem cell transplant.

The genes are TRBV20-1 and TRBJ2-5, with D maybe TRBD2 (5 bases). The CDR3 covers 12 residues. Trimming left V 5 bases short and J 5 bases short, with 12 bases between. Germline CDR1 is DFQATT and CDR2 is SNEGSKA (reference sequence). The CDR3 protein is CSAGRRGETQYF. The CDR3 nucleotides are TGCAGTGCTGGCCGCCGAGGGGAGACCCAGTACTTC.

The V and J genes are TRBV27 and TRBJ2-5; 13 positions match TRBD2. The CDR3 extends over 18 amino acids. Germline V lookup: CDR1 MNHEY, CDR2 SMNVEV (reference sequence). Trimming took 2 bases from V and 3 from J; bases not matched to a gene: 9. CDR3 region: CASSLMRGGLAGKETQYF. The CDR3 region has the DNA TGTGCCAGCAGTTTAATGCGGGGGGGACTAGCGGGAAAAGAGACCCAGTACTTC.

The chain employs TRBV29-1 and TRBJ2-3, with 7 nucleotides matching TRBD2. Looked up from germline, CDR1 is SQVTM and CDR2 is ANQGSEA. The junction had 7 bases not matched to a gene; V was cut back by 5 bases and J by 2 bases. The CDR3 length is 14 residues. This CDR3 reads CSVLRLADTDTQYF. In DNA, the CDR3 is TGCAGCGTTCTTAGGCTAGCGGACACAGATACGCAGTATTTT.

The chain couples TRBV28 to TRBJ2-5; 13 bases are a match to TRBD2. Germline CDR1 is MDHEN and CDR2 is SYDVKM. The CDR3 has 15 residues. The ends lost 2 bases at V and 5 bases at J; junction bases unmatched: 2. CDR3 DNA sequence: TGTGCCAGCAGTTTACCACTAGCGGGAGGGGAGACCCAGTACTTC. As protein: CASSLPLAGGETQYF.

This chain uses TRBV2 with TRBJ2-7; perhaps D is TRBD1 or TRBD2 (5 bases each). CDR3 length: 13 amino acids. The V and J ends lost 9 bases and 4 bases respectively, with 16 bases between them. The germline V gene encodes CDR1 SNHLY and CDR2 FYNNEI. The chain's CDR3 is CASQYPGAYEQYF. CDR3 DNA: TGTGCCAGTCAGTACCCCGGGGCGTACGAGCAGTACTTC.

This CDR3 reads CASSLATGGETQYF. The CDR3 DNA reads as TGTGCCAGCAGCTTAGCGACAGGGGGAGAGACCCAGTACTTC. The rearrangement uses TRBV7-3 and TRBJ2-5; 9 nucleotides match TRBD1. Germline CDR1 SGHTA, CDR2 FQGTGA. This CDR3 spans 14 amino acids. V gave up 2 bases and J gave up 4 bases; unmatched junction bases: 2.

The chain joins TRBV15 to TRBJ2-1, with D possibly being TRBD1 (6 bases). The germline V gene encodes CDR1 LNHNV and CDR2 YYDKDF (reference sequence). This CDR3 spans 15 amino acids. V lost 4 bases to trimming and J lost 7 bases, with 17 bases between them. The CDR3 loop reads CATSTLRGGGNEQFF. As DNA, the CDR3 is TGTGCCACCAGCACATTACGAGGGGGTGGGAATGAGCAGTTCTTC.

At least ten counts were recorded for this clonotype. The chain joins TRBV5-1 to TRBJ2-5; D possibly corresponds to TRBD2 (5 bases). Germline loops: CDR1 SGHRS, CDR2 YFSETQ. Trimming removed 4 bases from V and 2 bases from J, with 12 bases in between. The CDR3 is 14 amino acids. The CDR3 coding sequence is TGCGCCAGCAGCCCTCTCGACTATCAAGAGACCCAGTACTTC. This translates into CASSPLDYQETQYF. The full variable domain, in which reference TRBV5-1 and TRBJ2-5 provide the parts outside the CDR3, is KAGVTQTPRYLIKTRGQQVTLSCSPISGHRSVSWYQQTPGQGLQFLFEYFSETQRNKGNFPGRFSGRQFSNSRSEMNVSTLELGDSALYLCASSPLDYQETQYFGPGTRLLVL.

The rearrangement uses TRBV20-1 and TRBJ2-7; possibly TRBD1 for D (6 bases). The germline V gene has CDR1 DFQATT and CDR2 SNEGSKA (reference sequence). The CDR3 is made up of 13 amino acids. With 3 bases removed from V and 4 bases from J, the gap between germline ends came to 13 bases. The CDR3 reads CSARSVRGYEQYF. The DNA for the CDR3 is TGCAGTGCTAGGAGTGTCAGGGGATACGAGCAGTACTTC.

This chain links TRBV28 with TRBJ1-2, with 9 bases fitting TRBD1. V gave up 8 bases and J gave up 0 bases; unmatched junction bases: 10. The CDR3 totals 16 residues. From germline, CDR1 is MDHEN and CDR2 SYDVKM. CDR3 coding DNA: TGTGCCAGCTGCGGGACAGGGAAGGGAGCTAACTATGGCTACACCTTC. This gives the protein CASCGTGKGANYGYTF.

This clonotype has more than one count but fewer than ten. The chain is built from TRBV6-5 and TRBJ1-2, with TRBD1 matching over 10 bases. The CDR3 length is 16 residues. Trimming took 1 base from V and 7 from J; bases not matched to a gene: 9. Germline-derived CDR1 and CDR2 are MNHEY and SVGAGI. The CDR3 sequence: CASSYYGGTGDGGYTF. CDR3 sequence (DNA): TGTGCCAGCAGTTACTACGGAGGGACAGGGGATGGTGGCTACACCTTC.

This clonotype came up a few times. The chain is built from TRBV29-1 and TRBJ2-2; D remains ambiguous. Germline values: CDR1 SQVTM, CDR2 ANQGSEA. Between the trimmed V and J ends, which lost 7 bases and 7 bases, there was a span of 13 bases. This CDR3 comprises 12 residues. For the CDR3, the DNA is TGCAGCGCCATGCCTGGCGGCGGGGAGCTGTTTTTT. Protein: CSAMPGGGELFF.

This clonotype came up a few times. This chain joins TRBV28 and TRBJ1-5; D might be TRBD1 (5 bases). From germline, CDR1 is MDHEN and CDR2 SYDVKM. The CDR3 consists of 16 residues. V was pared by 7 bases and J by 5 bases, with 21 bases between. DNA of the CDR3: TGTGCCAGCATCCGCACCCGGGGGACTGCGGATCAGCCCCAGCATTTT. Its protein product is CASIRTRGTADQPQHF. The whole variable domain, filled in from reference TRBV28 and TRBJ1-5, reads DVKVTQSSRYLVKRTGEKVFLECVQDMDHENMFWYRQDPGLGLRLIYFSYDVKMKEKGDIPEGYSVSREKKERFSLILESASTNQTSMYLCASIRTRGTADQPQHFGDGTRLSIL.

J is TRBJ2-5 and V is TRBV29-1; D possibly matches TRBD1 or TRBD2 (5 bases each). Trimming cost V 7 bases and J 4 bases, with 16 bases left between them. This CDR3 region has 13 residues. CDR1 is SQVTM and CDR2 is ANQGSEA in the germline V gene. The CDR3 spells CSANGDALETQYF. The DNA of the CDR3 is TGCAGCGCGAACGGGGACGCCTTAGAGACCCAGTACTTC.